This paragraph covers one T cell receptor beta chain sequence. This specimen comes from a study of somatic mutations in cytotoxic T cells in rheumatoid arthritis. Generated by immunoSEQ multiplex PCR, the TCRdb table keeps only in-frame clones and is missing some. The sample lists 15,000 to 20,000 clones; approximately 83% were seen once. CDR3 length: 13 amino acids. The receptor was isolated from a man between 18 and 35 years old with rheumatoid arthritis. Sample: CD8+ T cells sorted from blood. This sequence joins TRBV12-2 and TRBJ2-7; the table assigns TRBD1, which was not confirmed against the DNA. TRBV12-2 is assigned pseudogene status. The CDR3 sequence: CASRFHRAYEQYF. In DNA, the CDR3 is TGTGCAAGTCGCTTCCACAGGGCCTACGAGCAGTACTTC.